The clone carrying this T cell receptor (beta chain) was seen more than once but under ten times. Authors' data handling: Reference gene primer amplification gave nucleated cell count estimates. The method was immunoSEQ multiplex PCR; TCRdb's version includes in-frame clones alone and lacks a portion of them. Clone size and the V and J calls come from that table; the DNA yielded D and trimming. This table holds around 110,000 clones, roughly 78% found once. The data were obtained in a study of blood T cell repertoires in COVID-19. Across the whole study: Some COVID-19 samples were acute and others convalescent; all came from the United States, Italy and Spain. T cells, B-cell-depleted T cells, or PBMCs provided the cDNA or gDNA that served as material.

This CDR3 region has 10 residues. The V gene's germline CDR1 is KGHDR and CDR2 SFDVKD. V lost 11 bases to trimming and J lost 5 bases, with 8 bases between them. The sequenced material came from peripheral blood. The TCR sequence derives from a man aged 55-75 years with active or convalescent COVID-19. V usage is TRBV24-1 and J usage is TRBJ1-1, with D unclear. Here the CDR3 reads CAKPRTEAFF. In nucleotides, the CDR3 is TGTGCCAAACCGAGAACTGAAGCTTTCTTT.